This is a list of T cell receptor beta chains from one sample in a study of blood T cells in healthy people across ages. TCRdb re-derived calls from the 5' RACE reads in MiXCR, one entry per CDR3 protein. The profile covers 1,100,000 or so distinct CDR3 sequences, with under 45% appearing a single time and 18% taken by the ten largest. The specimen was blood. The receptors shown here come from a woman aged 55-70 years in good health. Both conserved end residues are part of each CDR3. Fields, in order: V gene, D gene, clone size, J gene, CDR3 DNA, CDR3 protein. A D gene is named only where the DNA matches it firmly. The size of a clone is reported for some rows only, either as once, few or many, or as a class for expanded clones.

v_gene: TRBV7-9; d_gene: -; abundance: -; j_gene: TRBJ2-7; CDR3nt: TGTGCCAGCAGCTTAGTAGGACATCTGAGCTCCTACGAGCAGTACTTC; CDR3aa: CASSLVGHLSSYEQYF
v_gene: TRBV9; d_gene: TRBD2; abundance: -; j_gene: TRBJ2-6; CDR3nt: TGTGCCAGCAGCGTAGGGGGGGGTTTGGGGGCCAACGTCCTGACTTTC; CDR3aa: CASSVGGGLGANVLTF
v_gene: TRBV6-5; d_gene: TRBD1; abundance: -; j_gene: TRBJ2-7; CDR3nt: TGTGCCAGCAGCTTCGGGACAGGGGGTTCGGGGTACGAGCAGTACTTC; CDR3aa: CASSFGTGGSGYEQYF
v_gene: TRBV18; d_gene: TRBD2; abundance: -; j_gene: TRBJ2-7; CDR3nt: TGTGCCAGCTCAGCGCCGGGACTGTGGACTAGCGCGGGCTTGGACGAGCAGTACTTC; CDR3aa: CASSAPGLWTSAGLDEQYF
v_gene: TRBV5-1; d_gene: TRBD1; abundance: few; j_gene: TRBJ2-7; CDR3nt: TGCGCCAGCAGCTTTGGACAGGGACGGGAGCAGTACTTC; CDR3aa: CASSFGQGREQYF
v_gene: TRBV27; d_gene: TRBD1; abundance: few; j_gene: TRBJ2-4; CDR3nt: TGTGCCAGCAGTCTAGACCAGGGGGCCGGAAACATTCAGTACTTC; CDR3aa: CASSLDQGAGNIQYF
v_gene: TRBV28; d_gene: -; abundance: few; j_gene: TRBJ2-7; CDR3nt: TGTGCCAGCAGTTTCTCAGAATACTACGAGCAGTACTTC; CDR3aa: CASSFSEYYEQYF
v_gene: TRBV25-1; d_gene: -; abundance: -; j_gene: TRBJ1-2; CDR3nt: TGTGCCAGCAGTCCAGGGGACCCCTATGGCTACACCTTC; CDR3aa: CASSPGDPYGYTF
v_gene: TRBV12-3/TRBV12-4; d_gene: -; abundance: -; j_gene: TRBJ2-1; CDR3nt: TGTGCCAGCAGTTTACCGGACCACAATGAGCAGTTCTTC; CDR3aa: CASSLPDHNEQFF
v_gene: TRBV28; d_gene: -; abundance: -; j_gene: TRBJ1-5; CDR3nt: TGTGCCAGCAGTTTACGGCAGGGAGGAGGCAATCAGCCCCAGCATTTT; CDR3aa: CASSLRQGGGNQPQHF
v_gene: TRBV9; d_gene: -; abundance: -; j_gene: TRBJ2-7; CDR3nt: TGTGCCAGCAGTTCGACGCCGGGCGAGCAGTACTTC; CDR3aa: CASSSTPGEQYF
v_gene: TRBV7-9; d_gene: TRBD1; abundance: -; j_gene: TRBJ2-1; CDR3nt: TGTGCCAGCTCTGACAGGGTATCGGGTGAGCAGTTCTTC; CDR3aa: CASSDRVSGEQFF
v_gene: TRBV29-1; d_gene: TRBD2; abundance: -; j_gene: TRBJ2-1; CDR3nt: TGCAGCGTTTCTTCTGGACTAGCGGGAGGCAATGAGCAGTTCTTC; CDR3aa: CSVSSGLAGGNEQFF
v_gene: TRBV20-1; d_gene: -; abundance: few; j_gene: TRBJ2-1; CDR3nt: TGCAGTGCTAGGGCGGGTCTCTACAATGAGCAGTTCTTC; CDR3aa: CSARAGLYNEQFF
v_gene: TRBV7-9; d_gene: -; abundance: few; j_gene: TRBJ1-6; CDR3nt: TGTGCCAGCAGCTTAGTTCAGGTGGCCTCACCCCTCCACTTT; CDR3aa: CASSLVQVASPLHF
v_gene: TRBV6-2/TRBV6-3; d_gene: TRBD2; abundance: -; j_gene: TRBJ2-3; CDR3nt: TGTGCCAGCAGATCTAAGCGGGAGGGCCTAGATACGCAGTATTTT; CDR3aa: CASRSKREGLDTQYF
v_gene: TRBV20-1; d_gene: TRBD2; abundance: -; j_gene: TRBJ2-2; CDR3nt: TGCAGTGCTAGAGATCAAACTCGGGACGGGGGGGGCACCGGGGAGCTGTTTTTT; CDR3aa: CSARDQTRDGGGTGELFF
v_gene: TRBV20-1; d_gene: -; abundance: -; j_gene: TRBJ2-7; CDR3nt: TGCAGCGGGGGGACAGGCCCAAACTTGTGGGAGCAGTACTTC; CDR3aa: CSGGTGPNLWEQYF
v_gene: TRBV27; d_gene: TRBD2; abundance: few; j_gene: TRBJ2-7; CDR3nt: TGTGCCAGCGGTAGCGGGAGGTTCTACGAGCAGTACTTC; CDR3aa: CASGSGRFYEQYF
v_gene: TRBV7-2; d_gene: -; abundance: many; j_gene: TRBJ2-5; CDR3nt: TGTGCCAGCAGCTCCCCTAGCGAGATCCAAGAGACCCAGTACTTC; CDR3aa: CASSSPSEIQETQYF
v_gene: TRBV12-3/TRBV12-4; d_gene: -; abundance: few; j_gene: TRBJ2-7; CDR3nt: TGTGCCAGCAGTCCCCTGGAGGGATCCTACGAGCAGTACTTC; CDR3aa: CASSPLEGSYEQYF
v_gene: TRBV7-2; d_gene: TRBD1; abundance: -; j_gene: TRBJ1-2; CDR3nt: TGTGCCAGCAGCAAAGTAGCACAGGGGGACTATGGCTACACCTTC; CDR3aa: CASSKVAQGDYGYTF
v_gene: TRBV20-1; d_gene: TRBD1; abundance: -; j_gene: TRBJ1-1; CDR3nt: TGCAGTGCTAGAGAGGACAGGCCCATGAACACTGAAGCTTTCTTT; CDR3aa: CSAREDRPMNTEAFF
v_gene: TRBV28; d_gene: TRBD2; abundance: few; j_gene: TRBJ2-7; CDR3nt: TGTGCCAGCAGCCTTCTGGGTGTAGCGGGAGGATCCTACGAGCAGTACTTC; CDR3aa: CASSLLGVAGGSYEQYF
v_gene: TRBV12-3/TRBV12-4; d_gene: -; abundance: few; j_gene: TRBJ2-1; CDR3nt: TGTGCCAGCACCTATGGACCTCGGGATGAGCAGTTCTTC; CDR3aa: CASTYGPRDEQFF
v_gene: TRBV7-7; d_gene: -; abundance: -; j_gene: TRBJ2-5; CDR3nt: TGTGCCAGCAGCTTACACCTCCGGGAGACCCAGTACTTC; CDR3aa: CASSLHLRETQYF
v_gene: TRBV28; d_gene: -; abundance: -; j_gene: TRBJ2-7; CDR3nt: TGTGCCAGCAGGGAGGGTGTGCGCGACGAGCAGTACTTC; CDR3aa: CASREGVRDEQYF
v_gene: TRBV11-2; d_gene: TRBD1; abundance: -; j_gene: TRBJ2-7; CDR3nt: TGTGCCAGCAGCTTAACCGCAATATTGAGACAGGGGGTAGGTGAATGGGCCTACGAGCAGTACTTC; CDR3aa: CASSLTAILRQGVGEWAYEQYF
v_gene: TRBV27; d_gene: -; abundance: -; j_gene: TRBJ2-1; CDR3nt: TGTGCCAGCAGTTTGTTAGAACCCTACAATGAGCAGTTCTTC; CDR3aa: CASSLLEPYNEQFF
v_gene: TRBV29-1; d_gene: -; abundance: -; j_gene: TRBJ1-5; CDR3nt: TGCAGCGTTTGGGGGGGCCTTAATCAGCCCCAGCATTTT; CDR3aa: CSVWGGLNQPQHF
v_gene: TRBV5-1; d_gene: TRBD2; abundance: -; j_gene: TRBJ2-1; CDR3nt: TGCGCCAGCAGCTTGCGGCTAGCGGGACCAAATGAGCAGTTCTTC; CDR3aa: CASSLRLAGPNEQFF
v_gene: TRBV7-2; d_gene: TRBD1; abundance: few; j_gene: TRBJ2-4; CDR3nt: TGTGCCAGCAAACGCCCGGGACAGGGTTCCGAAAACATTCAGTACTTC; CDR3aa: CASKRPGQGSENIQYF
v_gene: TRBV27; d_gene: -; abundance: -; j_gene: TRBJ2-5; CDR3nt: TGTGCCAGCAGTGCCATGAAAGTACTGGAGACCCAGTACTTC; CDR3aa: CASSAMKVLETQYF
v_gene: TRBV29-1; d_gene: -; abundance: many; j_gene: TRBJ2-7; CDR3nt: TGCAGCGTTGAAGGGGGGAGAGCCTACGAGCAGTACTTC; CDR3aa: CSVEGGRAYEQYF
v_gene: TRBV3-1; d_gene: -; abundance: -; j_gene: TRBJ1-1; CDR3nt: TGTGCCAGCAGCCAAGAGGGGCTAAAAACAGCTTTCTTT; CDR3aa: CASSQEGLKTAFF
v_gene: TRBV20-1; d_gene: TRBD2; abundance: many; j_gene: TRBJ2-7; CDR3nt: TGCAGTGCTTCACTAGCGGGAGGGCGATACGAGCAGTACTTC; CDR3aa: CSASLAGGRYEQYF
v_gene: TRBV5-1; d_gene: TRBD2; abundance: -; j_gene: TRBJ2-1; CDR3nt: TGCGCCAGCAGCTTGGCTCCGGCGGGGGTCAACAATGAGCAGTTCTTC; CDR3aa: CASSLAPAGVNNEQFF
v_gene: TRBV5-4; d_gene: TRBD2; abundance: few; j_gene: TRBJ2-1; CDR3nt: TGTGCCAGCAGCTTCGCGGGGGATGAGCAGTTCTTC; CDR3aa: CASSFAGDEQFF